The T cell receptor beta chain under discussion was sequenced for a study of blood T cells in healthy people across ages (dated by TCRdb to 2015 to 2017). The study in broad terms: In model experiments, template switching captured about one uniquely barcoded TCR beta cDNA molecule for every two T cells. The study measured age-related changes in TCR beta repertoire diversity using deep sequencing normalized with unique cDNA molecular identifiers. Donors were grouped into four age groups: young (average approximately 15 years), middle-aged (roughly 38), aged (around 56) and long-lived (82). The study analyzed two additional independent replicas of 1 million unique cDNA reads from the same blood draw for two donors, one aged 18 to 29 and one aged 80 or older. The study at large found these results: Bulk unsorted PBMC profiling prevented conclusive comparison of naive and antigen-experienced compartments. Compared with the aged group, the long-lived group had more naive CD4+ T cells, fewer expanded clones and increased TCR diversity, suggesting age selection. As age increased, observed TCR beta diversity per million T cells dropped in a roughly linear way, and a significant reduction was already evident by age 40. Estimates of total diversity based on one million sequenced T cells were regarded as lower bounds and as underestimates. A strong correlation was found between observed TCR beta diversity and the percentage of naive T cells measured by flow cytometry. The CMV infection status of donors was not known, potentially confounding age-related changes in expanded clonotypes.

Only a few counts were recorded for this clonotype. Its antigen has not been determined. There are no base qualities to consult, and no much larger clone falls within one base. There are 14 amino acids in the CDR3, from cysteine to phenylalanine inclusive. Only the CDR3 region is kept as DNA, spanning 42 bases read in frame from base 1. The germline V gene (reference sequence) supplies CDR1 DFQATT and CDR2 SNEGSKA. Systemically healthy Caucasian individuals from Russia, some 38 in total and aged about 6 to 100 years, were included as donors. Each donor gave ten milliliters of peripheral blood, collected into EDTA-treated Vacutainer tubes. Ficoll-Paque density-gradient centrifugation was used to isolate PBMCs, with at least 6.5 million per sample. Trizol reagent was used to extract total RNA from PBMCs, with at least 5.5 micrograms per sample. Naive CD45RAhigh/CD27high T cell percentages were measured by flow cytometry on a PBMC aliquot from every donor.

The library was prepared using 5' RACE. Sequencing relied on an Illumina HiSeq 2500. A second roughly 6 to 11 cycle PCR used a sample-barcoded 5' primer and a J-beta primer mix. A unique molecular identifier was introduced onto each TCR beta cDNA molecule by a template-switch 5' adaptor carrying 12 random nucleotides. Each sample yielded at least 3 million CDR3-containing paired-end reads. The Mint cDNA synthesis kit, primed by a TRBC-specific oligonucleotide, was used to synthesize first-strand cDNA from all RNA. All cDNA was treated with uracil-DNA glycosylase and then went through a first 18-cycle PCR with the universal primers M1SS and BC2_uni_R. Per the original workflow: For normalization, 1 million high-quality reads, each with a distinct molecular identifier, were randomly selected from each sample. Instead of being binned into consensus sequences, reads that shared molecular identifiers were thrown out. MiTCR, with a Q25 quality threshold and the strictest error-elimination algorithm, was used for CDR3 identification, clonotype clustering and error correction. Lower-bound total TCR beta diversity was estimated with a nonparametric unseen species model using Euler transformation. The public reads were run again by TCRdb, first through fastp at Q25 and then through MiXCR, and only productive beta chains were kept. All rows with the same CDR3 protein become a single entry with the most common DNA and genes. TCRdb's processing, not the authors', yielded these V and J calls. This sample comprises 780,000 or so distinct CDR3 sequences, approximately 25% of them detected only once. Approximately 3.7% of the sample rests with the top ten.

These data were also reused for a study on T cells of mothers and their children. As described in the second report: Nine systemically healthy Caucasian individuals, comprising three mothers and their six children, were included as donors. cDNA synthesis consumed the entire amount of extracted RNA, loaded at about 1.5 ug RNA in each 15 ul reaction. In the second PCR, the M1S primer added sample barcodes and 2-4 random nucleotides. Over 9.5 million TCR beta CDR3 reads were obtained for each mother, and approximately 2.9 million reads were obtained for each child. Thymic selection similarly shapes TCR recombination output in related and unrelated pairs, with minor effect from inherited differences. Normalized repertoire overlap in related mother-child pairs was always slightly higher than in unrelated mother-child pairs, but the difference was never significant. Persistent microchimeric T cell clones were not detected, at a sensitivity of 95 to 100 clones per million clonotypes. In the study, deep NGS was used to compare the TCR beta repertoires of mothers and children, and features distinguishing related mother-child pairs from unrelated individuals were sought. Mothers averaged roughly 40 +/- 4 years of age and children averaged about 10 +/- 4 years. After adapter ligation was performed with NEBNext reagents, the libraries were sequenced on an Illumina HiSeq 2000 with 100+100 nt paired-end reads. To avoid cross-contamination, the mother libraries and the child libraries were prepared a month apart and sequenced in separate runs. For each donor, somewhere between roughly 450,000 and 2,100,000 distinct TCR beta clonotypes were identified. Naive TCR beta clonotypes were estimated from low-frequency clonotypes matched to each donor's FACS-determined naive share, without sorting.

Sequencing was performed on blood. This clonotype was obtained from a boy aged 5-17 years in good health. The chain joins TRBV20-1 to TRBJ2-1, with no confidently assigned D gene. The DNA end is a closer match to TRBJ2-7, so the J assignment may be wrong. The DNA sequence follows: TGCAGTGCTAGAGGCCCATTAAACACCCACGAGCAGTACTTC. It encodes CSARGPLNTHEQYF.